This TCR beta chain was obtained from a study of blood T cell repertoires in COVID-19. Generated by immunoSEQ multiplex PCR, the TCRdb table keeps only in-frame clones and is missing some. The sample gives 150,000 to 200,000 clones, roughly 88% of which show up once; 6% to 8.5% is in the top ten. CDR3 size: 14 residues. The germline V gene encodes CDR1 MNHEY and CDR2 SVGAGI. V dropped 6 bases and J dropped 2 bases, with 14 bases sitting between them. Researchers sorted participants into cohorts using their self-reported clinical history. This receptor was taken from a woman in her forties or fifties who had recovered from COVID-19. The chain recombines TRBV6-5 with TRBJ2-7; TRBD2 might be the D (5 bases). The source material was PBMCs or T cells enriched from blood (not recorded which). The CDR3 is CASSTGRVTYEQYF. CDR3 coding DNA: TGTGCCAGCAGCACGGGAAGGGTCACCTACGAGCAGTACTTC.